Listed here are 15 T cell receptor beta chains from one sample, sequenced in a study of cytomegalovirus exposure and HLA in healthy donors. The method was immunoSEQ multiplex PCR; TCRdb's version includes in-frame clones alone and lacks a portion of them. The sample consists of approximately 220,000 clones, 65% to 85% of them appearing once. Specimen: PBMCs. These receptors were obtained from a woman aged 30 to 39 in good health and CMV-seropositive.

This chain joins TRBV30 and TRBJ2-1; D may be TRBD2 (6 bases). CDR3 length: 14 amino acids. In germline, CDR1 is GTSNPN, CDR2 SVGIG (reference sequence). The V and J ends lost 4 bases and 8 bases respectively, with 18 bases between them. Here the CDR3 reads CAWILGAGYDEQFF. The CDR3 region has the DNA TGTGCCTGGATCCTTGGGGCGGGATACGATGAGCAGTTCTTC.

This chain uses TRBV30 with TRBJ2-3; D not resolved. The germline gives CDR1 GTSNPN, CDR2 SVGIG (reference sequence). Between the trimmed V and J ends, which lost 2 bases and 6 bases, there was a span of 15 bases. The CDR3 contains 14 residues. CDR3 coding DNA: TGTGCCTGGAGTTGGTCGTGGGCCGACGATACGCAGTATTTT. Translating it yields CAWSWSWADDTQYF.

V gene TRBV27 combines with J gene TRBJ2-1; D unresolved. Germline assignment: CDR1 MNHEY and CDR2 SMNVEV (reference sequence). CDR3 size: 14 residues. V shed 5 bases and J shed 4 bases, with 12 bases lying between them. CDR3 bases: TGTGCCAGCAGTCGTCAGGCCAATTACAATGAGCAGTTCTTC. This gives the protein CASSRQANYNEQFF.

The genes are TRBV2 and TRBJ2-7; D gene unclear. The germline V and J ends were trimmed by 7 bases and 0 bases, with 7 bases remaining between them. This CDR3 has 12 amino acids. The V gene's germline CDR1 is SNHLY and CDR2 FYNNEI. CDR3 DNA sequence: TGTGCCAGCAAGTATGTCTCCTACGAGCAGTACTTC. Protein product: CASKYVSYEQYF.

The rearrangement uses TRBV2 and TRBJ2-7, with D perhaps given as TRBD1 or TRBD2 (5 bases each). Deletions cut 6 bases from V and 4 bases from J, with 13 bases between. Germline V gene sequence: CDR1 SNHLY, CDR2 FYNNEI. This CDR3 contains 13 residues. Written as DNA, the CDR3 is TGTGCCAGCAGCGGGGCAGCGGCTTACGAGCAGTACTTC. It encodes CASSGAAAYEQYF.

The gene calls are TRBV15 and TRBJ1-1; D is unclear. The CDR3 sequence is 16 residues long. Germline V gene sequence: CDR1 LNHNV, CDR2 YYDKDF (reference sequence). Between the trimmed V and J ends, which lost 0 bases and 0 bases, there was a span of 11 bases. The CDR3 region has the DNA TGTGCCACCAGCAGAGATCAAATCGGGATGAACACTGAAGCTTTCTTT. Amino acid sequence: CATSRDQIGMNTEAFF.

Regarding this clone: A much larger clone differs from this one at a single base, so this may be a read error. The gene calls are TRBV20-1 and TRBJ1-2, with unresolved D. Germline CDR1 DFQATT, CDR2 SNEGSKA (reference sequence). The CDR3 spans 9 residues. The V gene lost 4 bases and the J gene lost 7 bases, with 4 bases spanning the gap. The CDR3 sequence is CSANFGYTF. Written as DNA, the CDR3 is TGCAGTGCTAATTTTGGCTACACCTTC.

The rearrangement links TRBV11-2 to TRBJ1-2, with D unclear. Trimming stripped 1 base from V and 2 bases from J, with 11 bases between. CDR3 length: 15 residues. The germline V gene encodes CDR1 SGHAT and CDR2 FQNNGV. CDR3 loop: CASSLVGQINYGYTF. The DNA of the CDR3 is TGTGCCAGCAGCTTAGTAGGGCAGATCAACTATGGCTACACCTTC. The full variable domain, rest sourced from reference TRBV11-2 and TRBJ1-2, is EAGVAQSPRYKIIEKRQSVAFWCNPISGHATLYWYQQILGQGPKLLIQFQNNGVVDDSQLPKDRFSAERLKGVDSTLKIQPAKLEDSAVYLCASSLVGQINYGYTFGSGTRLTVV.

CDR3 sequence reads: CATSGRRATVSSGELFF. The CDR3 region has the DNA TGTGCCACCAGCGGGAGAAGGGCTACGGTTAGTTCCGGGGAGCTGTTTTTT. This sequence joins TRBV15 and TRBJ2-2; possibly TRBD2 for D (5 bases). Trimming took off 5 bases at V and 6 bases at J, with 22 bases between the two ends. The CDR3 covers 17 residues. Germline CDR1 is LNHNV and CDR2 is YYDKDF (reference sequence).

This clone was observed once. The CDR3 region has the DNA TGTGCCAGCAGCTCAGATAGCGGGAGGCCCCCCAATGAGCAGTTCTTC. Residues: CASSSDSGRPPNEQFF. The chain joins TRBV7-9 to TRBJ2-1; TRBD2 matches at 10 bases. CDR3 length equals 16 residues. Germline CDR1 is SEHNR and CDR2 is FQNEAQ (reference sequence). The ends lost 4 bases at V and 6 bases at J; junction bases unmatched: 9. Together with reference TRBV7-9 and TRBJ2-1, the CDR3 gives the full variable domain: DTGVSQNPRHKITKRGQNVTFRCDPISEHNRLYWYRQTLGQGPEFLTYFQNEAQLEKSRLLSDRFSAERPKGSFSTLEIQRTEQGDSAMYLCASSSDSGRPPNEQFFGPGTRLTVL.

As DNA, the CDR3 is TGTGCCAGCTCACCCAGGATCTACGAGCAGTACTTC. Amino acid sequence: CASSPRIYEQYF. The gene calls are TRBV18 and TRBJ2-7; D is uncertain. The CDR3 runs 12 residues. Germline CDR1 KGHSH, CDR2 LQKENI. Trimming left V 3 bases short and J 3 bases short, with 6 bases between.

The chain links TRBV30 to TRBJ1-1; TRBD1 is a possible D gene (6 bases). Germline loops: CDR1 GTSNPN, CDR2 SVGIG (reference sequence). The CDR3 extends over 15 amino acids. V was cut by 5 bases and J by 0 bases, with 16 bases left in between. The CDR3 loop reads CAWDWGAGVNTEAFF. The DNA of the CDR3 is TGTGCCTGGGATTGGGGAGCAGGGGTGAACACTGAAGCTTTCTTT.

This clone was detected a few times. The sample holds other DNA sequences that translate to the same CDR3. The CDR3 DNA is TGTGCCAGCGGTCCTAGCTCCTACGAGCAGTACTTC. Protein sequence: CASGPSSYEQYF. The genes are TRBV9 and TRBJ2-7; D is unclear. V was cut by 7 bases and J by 0 bases, with 8 bases left in between. The germline CDR1 and CDR2 sequences are SGDLS and YYNGEE. The length of the CDR3 is 12 residues.

This chain links TRBV27 with TRBJ2-4; 7 bases are a match to TRBD1. V lost 6 bases, J lost 8 bases, and 16 bases stayed unmatched. CDR3 length: 16 residues. Germline-derived CDR1 and CDR2 are MNHEY and SMNVEV (reference sequence). For the CDR3, the DNA is TGTGCCAGCAGCCCACGCGTCTCGACAGGGCGGCACATTCAGTACTTC. It encodes CASSPRVSTGRHIQYF.

This clone has just a few counts. The genes are TRBV28 and TRBJ2-1; TRBD2 aligns across 10 bases. This CDR3 is 18 amino acids long. Germline CDR1 and CDR2: MDHEN and SYDVKM. The J segment lost 0 bases and the V segment lost 6 bases, leaving 11 bases of the junction unmatched. The CDR3 coding sequence is TGTGCCAGCAGACCGGGACTAGCGTACGATTCCTCCTACAATGAGCAGTTCTTC. It is translated as CASRPGLAYDSSYNEQFF.